These 26 T cell receptor beta chains originate from one sample sequenced in a study of cytomegalovirus exposure and HLA in healthy donors. PCR was performed using 60 Vbeta and 13 Jbeta primers. Produced via immunoSEQ multiplex PCR; TCRdb's table is partial and in-frame only. The table includes around 140,000 clones, 80% detected once. The sequencing sample was made of PBMCs. The receptors come from a man between 35 and 55 years old in good health and CMV-seronegative.

CDR3 DNA: TGTGCCATCAGGCAGGGGGCGAACTCACCCCTCCACTTT. Encoded protein: CAIRQGANSPLHF. V usage is TRBV10-3 and J usage is TRBJ1-6; 8 nucleotides line up with TRBD1. Germline lookup yields CDR1 ENHRY and CDR2 SYGVKD. The V and J ends lost 6 bases and 10 bases, in that order; junction bases with no gene match: 5. The CDR3 spans 13 residues.

The chain is built from TRBV19 and TRBJ1-1; a possible D gene is TRBD1 (5 bases). The CDR3 totals 14 residues. Trimming took 7 bases from V and 3 from J, leaving 15 bases between them. From germline, CDR1 is LNHDA and CDR2 SQIVND (reference sequence). This CDR3 is CASIPTLGHTEAFF. The CDR3 DNA follows: TGTGCCAGTATTCCTACGTTGGGGCACACTGAAGCTTTCTTT. The whole variable domain, remainder taken from reference TRBV19 and TRBJ1-1, is DGGITQSPKYLFRKEGQNVTLSCEQNLNHDAMYWYRQDPGQGLRLIYYSQIVNDFQKGDIAEGYSVSREKKESFPLTVTSAQKNPTAFYLCASIPTLGHTEAFFGQGTRLTVV.

CDR3 DNA: TGTGCCAGCAGCTTACCGGGACAGGGGGTTCGGCAGTTCTTC. Translating gives CASSLPGQGVRQFF. J is TRBJ2-1 and V is TRBV7-6; 11 positions match TRBD1. CDR3 length equals 14 residues. The V segment lost 2 bases and the J segment 12 bases; nucleotides outside the gene matches: 6. Per the germline V gene, CDR1 is SGHVS and CDR2 is FNYEAQ.

V usage is TRBV14 and J usage is TRBJ2-7; weak D call: TRBD2 (7 bases). The germline V and J ends were trimmed by 3 bases and 2 bases, with 14 bases remaining between them. The CDR3 contains 15 residues. From germline, CDR1 is SGHDN and CDR2 FVKESK. The CDR3 loop is CASSQQSGGAYEQYF. The CDR3 coding sequence is TGTGCCAGCAGCCAGCAGTCGGGGGGCGCCTACGAGCAGTACTTC. Based on the CDR3 plus reference TRBV14 and TRBJ2-7, the full variable domain is EAGVTQFPSHSVIEKGQTVTLRCDPISGHDNLYWYRRVMGKEIKFLLHFVKESKQDESGMPNNRFLAERTGGTYSTLKVQPAELEDSGVYFCASSQQSGGAYEQYFGPGTRLTVT.

The chain is built from TRBV9 and TRBJ1-5, with no clear D. From germline, CDR1 is SGDLS and CDR2 YYNGEE. Trimming pared 3 bases from V and 3 bases from J, leaving 10 bases between. This CDR3 is 14 amino acids long. CDR3 loop: CASSDPHTNQPQHF. The CDR3 DNA follows: TGTGCCAGCAGCGATCCACACACCAATCAGCCCCAGCATTTT.

Here the CDR3 DNA reads TGTGCCAGCAGCCCGAGTAGGGGTCCCACTGAAGCTTTCTTT. It specifies CASSPSRGPTEAFF. This chain joins TRBV9 and TRBJ1-1; D is perhaps TRBD1 (5 bases). Germline values: CDR1 SGDLS, CDR2 YYNGEE. There are 14 residues in the CDR3. V was pared by 4 bases and J by 4 bases, with 14 bases between.

This chain joins TRBV19 and TRBJ2-1, with 10 bases matching TRBD1. The CDR3 loop spans 14 amino acids. V was clipped by 6 bases and J by 7 bases; unmatched bases: 6. Germline V CDR1 and CDR2: LNHDA, SQIVND (reference sequence). CDR3 amino acids: CASRKTGGWNEQFF. The CDR3 DNA reads as TGTGCCAGTAGAAAGACAGGGGGCTGGAATGAGCAGTTCTTC.

The sample holds one count of this clone. The J gene is TRBJ2-1, the V gene TRBV7-6, with D maybe TRBD1 (5 bases). Trimming took off 2 bases at V and 0 bases at J, with 8 bases between the two ends. Per germline, CDR1 SGHVS and CDR2 FNYEAQ. CDR3 length equals 15 residues. CDR3 sequence reads: CASSLQGSSYNEQFF. CDR3 in DNA: TGTGCCAGCAGCTTACAGGGAAGCTCCTACAATGAGCAGTTCTTC.

V gene TRBV14 combines with J gene TRBJ2-3, with 8 positions matching TRBD1. CDR3 length: 17 residues. CDR1 is SGHDN, CDR2 FVKESK, per germline. J gave up 0 bases and V 4 bases, and 9 bases lay outside the gene matches. As DNA, the CDR3 is TGTGCCAGCAGCCTTACCCCACAGGGGGTTAGCACAGATACGCAGTATTTT. It specifies CASSLTPQGVSTDTQYF.

The chain is built from TRBV7-2 and TRBJ1-5; 10 bases align to TRBD1. CDR1 is SGHTA, CDR2 FQGNSA, per germline. CDR3 length: 18 residues. With V trimmed by 5 bases and J by 0 bases, 10 bases remained unmatched. CDR3 in DNA: TGTGCCAGCAGCCTGGGACAGGGGCTCGGAAATAGCAATCAGCCCCAGCATTTT. Residues: CASSLGQGLGNSNQPQHF.

The rearrangement links TRBV11-2 to TRBJ1-2; D remains unclear. Germline CDR1 reads SGHAT; CDR2 reads FQNNGV. The CDR3 sequence is 14 residues long. V lost 0 bases, J lost 4 bases, and 9 bases lay in between. Here the CDR3 DNA reads TGTGCCAGCAGCTTAGATTTGGTGAGCTATGGCTACACCTTC. Protein: CASSLDLVSYGYTF.

This clone was recorded once. V usage is TRBV28 and J usage is TRBJ1-1; no reliable D call. Trimming pared 4 bases from V and 10 bases from J, leaving 25 bases between. In germline, CDR1 is MDHEN, CDR2 SYDVKM. The CDR3 is made up of 16 amino acids. The chain's CDR3 is CASSSLSTPLGRGAFF. The DNA for the CDR3 is TGTGCCAGCAGTTCACTAAGCACTCCTCTCGGGCGGGGAGCTTTCTTT. Using reference TRBV28 and TRBJ1-1 for the parts outside the CDR3, the full variable domain is DVKVTQSSRYLVKRTGEKVFLECVQDMDHENMFWYRQDPGLGLRLIYFSYDVKMKEKGDIPEGYSVSREKKERFSLILESASTNQTSMYLCASSSLSTPLGRGAFFGQGTRLTVV.

This clone was recorded only once. J is TRBJ2-2 and V is TRBV7-6; 11 bases fit TRBD2. Per germline, CDR1 SGHVS and CDR2 FNYEAQ. Germline trimming cut 5 bases from V and 5 bases from J; bases unmatched to any gene: 7. The CDR3 covers 16 residues. Here the CDR3 DNA reads TGTGCCAGCAGCCTCCTCCTAGCGGGGGGTACCGGGGAGCTGTTTTTT. It specifies CASSLLLAGGTGELFF. Variable domain in full (rest from reference TRBV7-6 and TRBJ2-2): GAGVSQSPRYKVTKRGQDVALRCDPISGHVSLYWYRQALGQGPEFLTYFNYEAQQDKSGLPNDRFSAERPEGSISTLTIQRTEQRDSAMYRCASSLLLAGGTGELFFGEGSRLTVL.

This sequence joins TRBV20-1 and TRBJ2-1, with D unclear. The CDR3 is made up of 11 amino acids. CDR1 and CDR2 from the germline V gene are DFQATT and SNEGSKA (reference sequence). Between the trimmed V and J ends, which lost 5 bases and 6 bases, there was a span of 8 bases. CDR3 DNA: TGCAGTGCTGATCACGGCAATGAGCAGTTCTTC. Translated, it gives CSADHGNEQFF.

The chain joins TRBV7-8 to TRBJ2-7; TRBD1 agrees at 8 bases. Per germline, CDR1 SGHVS and CDR2 FQNEAQ. The CDR3 length is 17 residues. V lost 5 bases to trimming and J lost 5 bases; unmatched junction nucleotides: 17. This chain's CDR3 is CASSPEAPGGVVHEQYF. The CDR3, as DNA: TGTGCCAGCAGCCCCGAGGCGCCAGGGGGCGTTGTGCACGAGCAGTACTTC.

In DNA, the CDR3 is TGTGCCAGCAGCTTAGTGCTACAGAATTCACCCCTCCACTTT. It encodes CASSLVLQNSPLHF. This sequence joins TRBV7-6 and TRBJ1-6; D remains unclear. CDR1 SGHVS and CDR2 FNYEAQ come from the germline V gene. V lost 1 base and J lost 7, with 8 bases in between. This CDR3 comprises 14 residues.

This clone has a single count. The rearrangement joins TRBV6-6 to TRBJ1-4, with 7 bases that match TRBD1. The CDR3 is 14 residues long. CDR1 is MNHNY, CDR2 SVGAGI, per germline (reference sequence). Trimming cost V 8 bases and J 4 bases; bases outside gene matches: 7. CDR3 in amino acids: CASASQGDNEKLFF. DNA for the CDR3: TGTGCCAGCGCCTCTCAGGGGGATAATGAAAAACTGTTTTTT.

This chain joins TRBV12-5 and TRBJ2-7, with a weak D call TRBD2 (5 bases). The CDR3 has 10 amino acids. Germline CDR1 reads LGHNT; CDR2 reads FRNRAP. CDR3 region: CASGIYEQYF. CDR3 DNA sequence: TGTGCCTCGGGGATCTACGAGCAGTACTTC.

V usage is TRBV2 and J usage is TRBJ2-7; D is ambiguous. Trimming took off 1 base at V and 2 bases at J, with 9 bases between the two ends. The germline V gene has CDR1 SNHLY and CDR2 FYNNEI. The CDR3 is 14 residues long. CDR3 coding DNA: TGTGCCAGCAGTGAAGAGCCAGGCGCCTACGAGCAGTACTTC. Residues: CASSEEPGAYEQYF.

In this sample, this clone turned up a few times. J is TRBJ2-7 and V is TRBV25-1; 7 positions agree with TRBD1. This CDR3 contains 16 residues. Germline-derived CDR1 and CDR2 are MGHDK and SYGVNS. V lost 4 bases to trimming and J lost 3 bases; unmatched junction nucleotides: 12. CDR3 in DNA: TGTGCCAGCAGTGGGGTGGGGACAGCGACCAGCTACGAGCAGTACTTC. Protein product: CASSGVGTATSYEQYF.

The gene calls are TRBV27 and TRBJ2-7; the match to TRBD2 covers 7 bases. The V gene's germline CDR1 is MNHEY and CDR2 SMNVEV (reference sequence). V trimming: 6 bases; J trimming: 7 bases; junction bases outside the gene matches: 3. CDR3 length: 11 residues. The CDR3 reads CASRLGLEQYF. The CDR3 DNA sequence: TGTGCCAGCAGGCTGGGACTAGAGCAGTACTTC.

This clone occurred a few times. V gene TRBV5-8 combines with J gene TRBJ2-1, with 10 bases that match TRBD2. The trim removed 2 bases at V and 5 bases at J, leaving 7 bases unmatched. The CDR3 totals 16 residues. Germline V gives CDR1 SGHTS, CDR2 YDEGEE. The CDR3 sequence is CASSFPKRGGHNEQFF. CDR3 nucleotides: TGTGCCAGCAGCTTCCCCAAGCGGGGGGGCCACAATGAGCAGTTCTTC.

Only a few counts were recorded for this clone. V gene TRBV7-9 combines with J gene TRBJ2-2; D is ambiguous. CDR3 length equals 15 residues. The germline gives CDR1 SEHNR, CDR2 FQNEAQ (reference sequence). The ends were cut back, 7 bases at V and 0 bases at J, with 12 bases in the middle. In DNA form, the CDR3 reads TGTGCCAGCACCTCGGAACAGACGAACACCGGGGAGCTGTTTTTT. Protein: CASTSEQTNTGELFF.

The chain employs TRBV7-8 and TRBJ1-2; TRBD1 is a possible D gene (5 bases). Trimming left V 4 bases short and J 7 bases short, with 22 bases between. Looked up from germline, CDR1 is SGHVS and CDR2 is FQNEAQ. The CDR3 extends over 16 amino acids. CDR3 sequence (DNA): TGTGCCAGCAGCTCTAACTATGTCAGGGAGGGAGCTGGCTACACCTTC. It is translated as CASSSNYVREGAGYTF.

V and J are TRBV29-1 and TRBJ1-2; D call uncertain. CDR3 length equals 13 residues. CDR1 and CDR2 from the germline V gene are SQVTM and ANQGSEA. Trimming took off 0 bases at V and 1 base at J, with 6 bases between the two ends. This CDR3 is CSVEDPVNYGYTF. The DNA of the CDR3 is TGCAGCGTTGAAGATCCAGTTAACTATGGCTACACCTTC.

This rearrangement joins TRBV10-1 to TRBJ2-3; D gene uncertain. Germline-derived CDR1 and CDR2 are WNHNN and SYGVQD (reference sequence). The CDR3 runs 13 residues. Trimming shortened V by 0 bases and J by 2 bases, and 3 bases separated the two germline ends. The CDR3 nucleotides read TGCGCCAGCAGTGAGTCCCTCACAGATACGCAGTATTTT. It specifies CASSESLTDTQYF.